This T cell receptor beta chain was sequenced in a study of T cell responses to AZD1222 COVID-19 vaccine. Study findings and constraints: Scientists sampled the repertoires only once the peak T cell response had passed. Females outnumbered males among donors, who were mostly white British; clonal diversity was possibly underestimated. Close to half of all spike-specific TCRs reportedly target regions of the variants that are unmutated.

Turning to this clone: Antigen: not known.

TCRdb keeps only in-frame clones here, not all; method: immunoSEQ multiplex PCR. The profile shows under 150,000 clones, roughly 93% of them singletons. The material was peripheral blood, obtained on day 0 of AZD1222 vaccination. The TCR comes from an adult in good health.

The CDR3 region is CAWGLSAGYTF. The CDR3 coding sequence is TGTGCCTGGGGTTTGTCGGCCGGCTACACCTTC. The rearrangement uses TRBV30 and TRBJ1-2; D gene uncertain. The V end was cut by 5 bases, the J end by 8 bases, with 12 bases between. Germline V gives CDR1 GTSNPN, CDR2 SVGIG (reference sequence). The CDR3 runs to 11 residues.